What follows is one T cell receptor beta chain and its context. Its matching antigen is unknown. This sample stems from a study of cytomegalovirus exposure and HLA in healthy donors. General observations from the study: TCR clusters originating in the first cohort tended to co-occur in the roughly 120 validation repertoires, according to a later analysis.

TCRdb's table, derived via immunoSEQ multiplex PCR, lists solely in-frame clones and lacks some. The data contain 90,000 to 150,000 clones, roughly 88% of them singletons. Per the germline V gene, CDR1 is SGHTA and CDR2 is FQGNSA. The ends lost 2 bases at V and 6 bases at J; junction bases unmatched: 3. The CDR3 covers 14 residues. The TCR sequence derives from a woman aged 18-35 years in good health and CMV-seropositive. Sequencing was carried out using PBMCs. The chain couples TRBV7-2 to TRBJ1-5; 8 nucleotides line up with TRBD1. CDR3 DNA: TGTGCCAGCAGCTTAACTCAGGGGGCTCAGCCCCAGCATTTT. Encoded protein: CASSLTQGAQPQHF.